The rows below give T cell receptor beta chains drawn from one sample of a study of cytomegalovirus exposure and HLA in healthy donors. Sequencing used immunoSEQ multiplex PCR; TCRdb keeps in-frame clones, though not all of them. The sample holds fewer than 350,000 clones, 70% to 90% seen once. The sequencing input was PBMCs. These receptors were taken from a woman aged 18-29 years in good health and CMV-seronegative. Each CDR3 is given with its conserved first and last residue. D genes are given only for firm matches. A row's size may be missing; if present it is once, few, many or a size class.

clone size	D gene	V gene	J gene	CDR3 protein	CDR3 DNA
NA	NA	TRBV5-1	TRBJ2-3	CASSLASNLDTQYF	TGCGCCAGCAGCCTCGCTAGCAATTTAGATACGCAGTATTTT
NA	NA	TRBV27	TRBJ1-2	CASSFIAGEIYGYTF	TGTGCCAGCAGTTTTATCGCAGGGGAAATCTATGGCTACACCTTC
NA	NA	TRBV7-2	TRBJ1-2	CASSLGGAWYGYTF	TGTGCCAGCAGCTTAGGCGGGGCCTGGTATGGCTACACCTTC
NA	NA	TRBV6-5	TRBJ1-1	CASSYSAGRGTEAFF	TGTGCCAGCAGTTACTCCGCCGGGCGGGGGACTGAAGCTTTCTTT
NA	NA	TRBV5-1	TRBJ2-7	CASSILKSSYEQYF	TGCGCCAGCAGCATATTGAAGAGCTCCTACGAGCAGTACTTC
NA	TRBD1	TRBV4-1	TRBJ1-2	CASSQDPDREYGYTF	TGCGCCAGCAGCCAAGATCCGGACAGGGAGTATGGCTACACCTTC
NA	NA	TRBV5-5	TRBJ2-3	CASIEGSDTQYF	TGTGCCAGCATTGAGGGTTCCGATACGCAGTATTTT
few	TRBD2	TRBV2	TRBJ2-3	CASSEGLGLAMQYF	TGTGCCAGCAGTGAGGGCCTGGGACTAGCTATGCAGTATTTT
NA	TRBD2	TRBV18	TRBJ2-1	CASSGGASMYNEQFF	TGTGCCAGCAGCGGGGGGGCTTCGATGTACAATGAGCAGTTCTTC
once	TRBD2	TRBV9	TRBJ2-1	CASSVGLAGGKQFF	TGTGCCAGCAGCGTAGGACTAGCGGGGGGGAAGCAGTTCTTC
NA	NA	TRBV11-3	TRBJ2-1	CASSLDAGNEQFF	TGTGCCAGCAGCTTAGATGCGGGAAATGAGCAGTTCTTC
NA	NA	TRBV7-6	TRBJ2-2	CASSLKGRRQRGLLQHTGELFF	TGTGCCAGCAGCTTAAAGGGTCGACGTCAAAGGGGTCTCCTTCAGCACACCGGGGAGCTGTTTTTT
NA	NA	TRBV2	TRBJ2-7	CASSETGTLSYEQYF	TGTGCCAGCAGCGAAACCGGGACACTCTCCTACGAGCAGTACTTC
once	TRBD1	TRBV7-2	TRBJ1-2	CASSLAGTGLYGYTF	TGTGCCAGCAGCTTGGCCGGGACAGGGCTTTATGGCTACACCTTC
once	NA	TRBV11-3	TRBJ2-2	CASNTGGTGELFF	TGTGCCAGCAATACAGGCGGCACCGGGGAGCTGTTTTTT
NA	NA	TRBV30	TRBJ2-2	CAWSPGGELFF	TGTGCCTGGAGTCCCGGTGGGGAGCTGTTTTTT
NA	TRBD1	TRBV5-4	TRBJ1-1	CASSQGQIYMNTEAFF	TGTGCCAGCAGCCAGGGACAGATTTACATGAACACTGAAGCTTTCTTT
NA	TRBD1	TRBV7-6	TRBJ1-3	CASSLAGTAQGNTIYF	TGTGCCAGCAGCTTAGCAGGGACAGCTCAAGGAAACACCATATATTTT
NA	TRBD1	TRBV25-1	TRBJ1-1	CATMGQANTEAFF	TGTGCCACCATGGGACAGGCGAACACTGAAGCTTTCTTT
NA	TRBD2	TRBV5-1	TRBJ2-3	CASSVISGGGGDTQYF	TGCGCCAGCAGCGTTATTAGCGGGGGGGGCGGTGATACGCAGTATTTT
once	TRBD2	TRBV28	TRBJ2-1	CASTSGLGLNEQFF	TGTGCCAGCACCTCGGGACTAGGACTCAATGAGCAGTTCTTC
NA	NA	TRBV9	TRBJ1-6	CASSVEAAGSFPSSPLHF	TGTGCCAGCAGCGTAGAGGCGGCAGGGTCTTTCCCGAGCTCACCCCTCCACTTT
NA	TRBD2	TRBV2	TRBJ2-4	CASSEAGSLAGLAKNIQYF	TGTGCCAGCAGTGAAGCGGGGTCGCTAGCGGGGTTAGCCAAAAACATTCAGTACTTC
NA	TRBD1	TRBV19	TRBJ1-2	CASRGQGVFYGYTF	TGTGCCAGTAGGGGACAGGGGGTCTTCTATGGCTACACCTTC
NA	TRBD2	TRBV6-6	TRBJ2-7	CASSLASGRNYEQYF	TGTGCCAGCAGCCTCGCTAGCGGGCGTAACTACGAGCAGTACTTC
NA	NA	TRBV29-1	TRBJ1-1	CSVDTGEAFF	TGCAGCGTTGATACAGGAGAAGCTTTCTTT
NA	NA	TRBV5-6	TRBJ2-2	CASQIERVGELFF	TGTGCCAGCCAGATTGAGCGGGTCGGGGAGCTGTTTTTT
NA	NA	TRBV11-1	TRBJ2-2	CASSLDAYYTSTGELFF	TGTGCCAGCAGCTTAGACGCCTATTATACCTCCACCGGGGAGCTGTTTTTT
NA	NA	TRBV11-1	TRBJ2-7	CASSFRYEQYF	TGTGCCAGCAGCTTTCGCTACGAGCAGTACTTC
NA	TRBD1	TRBV12-5	TRBJ2-5	CASGLNKKTGTDQETQYF	TGTGCTAGTGGTTTGAATAAAAAAACCGGGACAGACCAAGAGACCCAGTACTTC
NA	TRBD2	TRBV30	TRBJ2-7	CAWSVLSGGWDEQYF	TGTGCCTGGAGTGTACTTTCGGGGGGTTGGGACGAGCAGTACTTC
once	TRBD1	TRBV2	TRBJ1-5	CASSEGGQGYHHF	TGTGCCAGCAGTGAAGGAGGACAGGGCTACCATCATTTT
NA	TRBD2	TRBV7-6	TRBJ2-2	CASGIRTSGDSGELFF	TGTGCCAGCGGCATAAGGACTAGCGGTGACAGCGGGGAGCTGTTTTTT
NA	NA	TRBV2	TRBJ2-1	CASSEIRQGSEQFF	TGTGCCAGCAGTGAAATTCGGCAGGGATCGGAGCAGTTCTTC
NA	TRBD1	TRBV7-7	TRBJ1-5	CASSFHGTGINQPQHF	TGTGCTAGCAGCTTTCACGGGACAGGGATTAATCAGCCCCAGCATTTT
NA	NA	TRBV2	TRBJ2-2	CASSALTGTGELFF	TGTGCCAGCAGTGCCCTCACTGGCACCGGGGAGCTGTTTTTT
NA	NA	TRBV6-5	TRBJ2-7	CASSYYGSLAEQYF	TGTGCCAGCAGTTACTACGGCAGTTTAGCCGAGCAGTACTTC
NA	TRBD2	TRBV30	TRBJ2-1	CAPGGLAGYWNYNEQFF	TGTGCCCCTGGGGGGCTAGCGGGGTATTGGAACTACAATGAGCAGTTCTTC
NA	TRBD2	TRBV27	TRBJ2-1	CASSLTSGVEEQFF	TGTGCCAGCAGTCTGACTAGCGGGGTCGAAGAGCAGTTCTTC
once	NA	TRBV29-1	TRBJ1-2	CSVEASGAQGYTF	TGCAGCGTTGAAGCAAGTGGGGCGCAAGGCTACACCTTC
NA	TRBD1	TRBV7-9	TRBJ2-3	CSSSLGDRGVTDTQYF	TGTTCCAGCAGCTTAGGAGACAGGGGAGTCACAGATACGCAGTATTTT
NA	NA	TRBV7-9	TRBJ2-3	CAVSRPGTDTQYF	TGTGCCGTCTCTAGGCCGGGCACAGATACGCAGTATTTT
once	NA	TRBV5-8	TRBJ1-2	CASSSIYQMLDLYGYTF	TGTGCCAGCAGCTCGATATACCAAATGCTAGACCTCTATGGCTACACCTTC
NA	TRBD1	TRBV4-1	TRBJ1-2	CASSQPDRGRGYTF	TGCGCCAGCAGCCAACCCGACAGGGGTAGAGGCTACACCTTC
few	NA	TRBV2	TRBJ1-3	CARRQLSGNTIYF	TGTGCCAGGCGACAGCTCTCTGGAAACACCATATATTTT
NA	NA	TRBV7-2	TRBJ1-3	CANRLTGTGNTIYF	TGTGCCAACAGATTAACAGGGACTGGAAACACCATATATTTT
NA	NA	TRBV5-1	TRBJ2-2	CASSLLGQSNTGELFF	TGCGCCAGCAGCTTGCTAGGACAGTCGAACACCGGGGAGCTGTTTTTT
NA	NA	TRBV7-9	TRBJ2-5	CSSQGMETQYF	TGTTCCAGCCAGGGGATGGAGACCCAGTACTTC
NA	NA	TRBV4-2	TRBJ2-4	CASSQETGLAKNIQYF	TGTGCCAGCAGCCAAGAGACAGGACTAGCCAAAAACATTCAGTACTTC
NA	NA	TRBV7-6	TRBJ2-5	CASSLSYKEETQYF	TGTGCCAGCAGCTTAAGTTACAAAGAAGAGACCCAGTACTTC
NA	NA	TRBV5-1	TRBJ2-6	CASSTSSGANVLTF	TGCGCCAGCAGCACATCTTCTGGGGCCAACGTCCTGACTTTC
few	NA	TRBV6-5	TRBJ2-3	CASSEEKGSVTQYF	TGTGCCAGCAGTGAAGAGAAGGGGTCCGTGACCCAGTATTTT
few	TRBD1	TRBV4-1	TRBJ1-4	CASSRVTGGVQEKLFF	TGCGCCAGCAGCCGCGTTACAGGGGGCGTACAGGAAAAACTGTTTTTT
once	TRBD2	TRBV27	TRBJ2-3	CASSFIIAGLVITDTQYF	TGTGCCAGCAGTTTTATAATAGCGGGACTTGTAATCACAGATACGCAGTATTTT
NA	TRBD1	TRBV4-1	TRBJ2-3	CASSRIGTAYTDTQYF	TGCGCCAGCAGTCGAATTGGGACAGCCTACACAGATACGCAGTATTTT
NA	TRBD1	TRBV19	TRBJ2-1	CASPPGTGYDNEQFF	TGTGCCAGCCCTCCCGGGACAGGGTACGACAATGAGCAGTTCTTC
NA	NA	TRBV2	TRBJ1-1	CASGQTRMGKNTEAFF	TGTGCCAGCGGACAAACCCGGATGGGGAAGAACACTGAAGCTTTCTTT
NA	TRBD1	TRBV6-1	TRBJ2-7	CASGFTGGGEQYF	TGTGCCAGCGGGTTCACAGGGGGCGGCGAGCAGTACTTC
NA	TRBD1	TRBV15	TRBJ1-2	CATSRAPTGVEGYTF	TGTGCCACCAGCAGGGCGCCAACAGGGGTGGAAGGCTACACCTTC